The 18 T cell receptor beta chains listed next were all sequenced from one sample in a study of CD8+ T cells in alopecia areata. Treatment described: oral pan-JAK inhibitor, 5-10 mg twice daily. RNA was extracted and reverse transcribed into cDNA as the sequencing template. Assay used: immunoSEQ multiplex PCR; TCRdb lists only in-frame clones, some missing. The profile shows 200,000 or so clones, approximately 47% of them singletons. This sample comprised CD4+ T cells sorted from blood, obtained at approximately week 36, from a patient treated with tofacitinib. All receptors derive from a human donor with alopecia areata.

This clone was observed a handful of times. The rearrangement uses TRBV6-6 and TRBJ2-6; 7 nucleotides align to TRBD1. This CDR3 region has 15 residues. Trimming took 5 bases from V and 2 from J; bases not matched to a gene: 3. Germline CDR1 is MNHNY and CDR2 is SVGAGI (reference sequence). CDR3: CASSAGGTGANVLTF. The CDR3 DNA sequence: TGTGCCAGCAGTGCAGGGGGTACTGGGGCCAACGTCCTGACTTTC.

The chain is built from TRBV5-1 and TRBJ2-3; D may be TRBD1 (5 bases). Trimming removed 0 bases from V and 0 bases from J, with 20 bases in between. The V gene's germline CDR1 is SGHRS and CDR2 YFSETQ. The CDR3 length is 19 residues. The DNA for the CDR3 is TGCGCCAGCAGCTTGGATAGTGGGGCCCTTAACCCTAGCACAGATACGCAGTATTTT. Amino acids: CASSLDSGALNPSTDTQYF.

About this clone itself: A read error may account for a junction end that differs from germline. This rearrangement joins TRBV5-4 to TRBJ1-2, with unresolved D. The CDR3 is made up of 14 amino acids. Germline loops: CDR1 SGHNT, CDR2 YYREEE (reference sequence). The DNA for the CDR3 is TGCGCCAGCAGCCAAGTCCAGGACTCCTATGGCTACACCTTC. Its protein is CASSQVQDSYGYTF.

This clone was detected a few times. The V call is TRBV7-2, the J call TRBJ2-7; 9 bases match TRBD1. V trimming: 5 bases; J trimming: 3 bases; junction bases outside the gene matches: 8. The CDR3 sequence is 15 residues long. From germline, CDR1 is SGHTA and CDR2 FQGNSA. As DNA, the CDR3 is TGTGCCAGCAGCGAACGGACAGGGGTCGTCTACGAGCAGTACTTC. This translates into CASSERTGVVYEQYF.

The V and J genes are TRBV29-1 and TRBJ2-2; D is tentatively TRBD1 or TRBD2 (5 bases each). CDR3 length equals 12 residues. Germline V gene sequence: CDR1 SQVTM, CDR2 ANQGSEA. Trimming took 1 base from V and 7 from J, leaving 7 bases between them. The CDR3 here is CSVEVGVGELFF. In nucleotides, the CDR3 is TGCAGCGTTGAAGTGGGGGTCGGGGAGCTGTTTTTT.

The chain combines TRBV7-9 with TRBJ2-1, with 9 bases lining up with TRBD1. The CDR3 spans 17 residues. J was trimmed by 4 bases and V by 5 bases; bases with no gene match: 12. From germline, CDR1 is SEHNR and CDR2 FQNEAQ (reference sequence). CDR3 region: CASSTSRTGANYNEQFF. The CDR3 bases are TGTGCCAGCAGCACAAGCAGGACAGGGGCAAATTACAATGAGCAGTTCTTC. The full variable domain, its missing parts supplied by reference TRBV7-9 and TRBJ2-1, is DTGVSQNPRHKITKRGQNVTFRCDPISEHNRLYWYRQTLGQGPEFLTYFQNEAQLEKSRLLSDRFSAERPKGSFSTLEIQRTEQGDSAMYLCASSTSRTGANYNEQFFGPGTRLTVL.

V is TRBV5-1 and J is TRBJ2-3, with D possibly being TRBD1 or TRBD2 (5 bases each). Germline V gene sequence: CDR1 SGHRS, CDR2 YFSETQ. The V end lost 5 bases, the J end lost 1 base, and 14 bases lay between the germline ends. This CDR3 comprises 15 residues. The DNA for the CDR3 is TGCGCCAGCAGGAGGGACCTAGGGGGCACAGATACGCAGTATTTT. This gives the protein CASRRDLGGTDTQYF.

This chain connects TRBV5-1 to TRBJ2-7; D unresolved. Trimming removed 1 base from V and 4 bases from J, with 12 bases in between. Germline loops: CDR1 SGHRS, CDR2 YFSETQ. This CDR3 spans 14 amino acids. CDR3 coding DNA: TGCGCCAGCAGCTTGTTCTTCACCACTTACGAGCAGTACTTC. Translated: CASSLFFTTYEQYF.

The chain couples TRBV7-2 to TRBJ2-1, with 11 bases lining up with TRBD2. Germline lookup yields CDR1 SGHTA and CDR2 FQGNSA. This CDR3 contains 16 residues. V trimming: 3 bases; J trimming: 7 bases; junction bases outside the gene matches: 8. The CDR3 protein is CASSLLGLAVGNEQFF. The CDR3 coding sequence is TGTGCCAGCAGCTTGCTGGGACTAGCGGTGGGGAATGAGCAGTTCTTC.

Only a few counts were recorded for this clone. V usage is TRBV29-1 and J usage is TRBJ2-2; D might be TRBD2 (7 bases). CDR3 length: 12 residues. The V gene lost 4 bases and the J gene lost 6 bases, with 9 bases spanning the gap. Per the germline V gene, CDR1 is SQVTM and CDR2 is ANQGSEA. CDR3 amino acids: CSVAGGPGELFF. The DNA of the CDR3 is TGCAGCGTTGCCGGGGGGCCCGGGGAGCTGTTTTTT.

The chain carries TRBV5-1 and TRBJ2-5; 7 nucleotides align to TRBD1. From germline, CDR1 is SGHRS and CDR2 YFSETQ. The V segment lost 4 bases and the J segment 9 bases; nucleotides outside the gene matches: 9. There are 13 residues in the CDR3. CDR3 sequence (DNA): TGCGCCAGCAGCCTGAGGGGGCAAGAACCCCAGTACTTC. Translation: CASSLRGQEPQYF.

The rearrangement joins TRBV30 to TRBJ2-7, with TRBD2 matching over 7 bases. Trimming cost V 5 bases and J 2 bases; bases outside gene matches: 9. The CDR3 totals 14 residues. Germline V CDR1 and CDR2: GTSNPN, SVGIG (reference sequence). The CDR3 nucleotides are TGTGCCTGGGGAGCGGGACCGTTAACCTACGAGCAGTACTTC. Translated: CAWGAGPLTYEQYF.

This chain links TRBV4-1 with TRBJ2-4; the match to TRBD1 covers 7 bases. The CDR3 totals 18 residues. V lost 0 bases, J lost 0 bases, and 8 bases stayed unmatched. Per germline, CDR1 MGHRA and CDR2 YSYEKL. The CDR3 spells CASSQEVEDRLAKNIQYF. The CDR3 nucleotides are TGCGCCAGCAGCCAAGAAGTTGAGGACAGGCTAGCCAAAAACATTCAGTACTTC.

The V call is TRBV28, the J call TRBJ2-7, with D perhaps matching TRBD1 or TRBD2 (6 bases each). The ends were cut back, 8 bases at V and 6 bases at J, with 17 bases in the middle. Per germline, CDR1 MDHEN and CDR2 SYDVKM. The CDR3 length is 13 residues. The chain's CDR3 is CASGGRPLREQYF. CDR3 nucleotides: TGTGCCAGCGGGGGGCGCCCCCTTCGCGAGCAGTACTTC.

This clone was observed a few times. The V and J genes are TRBV5-1 and TRBJ2-2; 10 bases match TRBD1. The CDR3 is made up of 15 amino acids. The junction had 0 bases not matched to a gene; V was cut back by 0 bases and J by 4 bases. CDR1 is SGHRS and CDR2 is YFSETQ in the germline V gene. The CDR3, as DNA: TGCGCCAGCAGCTTGGGGACAGGGGGCACCGGGGAGCTGTTTTTT. It yields the protein CASSLGTGGTGELFF.

The V call is TRBV5-1, the J call TRBJ2-5; 13 nucleotides match TRBD2. The CDR3 is made up of 17 amino acids. Germline V lookup: CDR1 SGHRS, CDR2 YFSETQ. Germline trimming cut 0 bases from V and 4 bases from J; bases unmatched to any gene: 6. CDR3 sequence: CASSLEGLAGVRETQYF. The CDR3 DNA follows: TGCGCCAGCAGCTTGGAAGGACTAGCGGGAGTTAGAGAGACCCAGTACTTC.

The CDR3 region is CSVKDYGNQPQHF. The CDR3 coding sequence is TGCAGCGTTAAGGATTATGGCAATCAGCCCCAGCATTTT. V and J are TRBV29-1 and TRBJ1-5; D not certain. CDR3 length equals 13 residues. From germline, CDR1 is SQVTM and CDR2 ANQGSEA. The V end lost 5 bases, the J end lost 2 bases, and 10 bases lay between the germline ends.

The chain joins TRBV11-2 to TRBJ2-1; tentatively, D is TRBD1 or TRBD2 (5 bases each). Germline V gives CDR1 SGHAT, CDR2 FQNNGV. Trimming took 0 bases from V and 7 from J, leaving 13 bases between them. This CDR3 is built from 15 residues. The CDR3, as DNA: TGTGCCAGCAGCTTAGAGGGAGTCAGGGCGAATGAGCAGTTCTTC. Encoded protein: CASSLEGVRANEQFF.